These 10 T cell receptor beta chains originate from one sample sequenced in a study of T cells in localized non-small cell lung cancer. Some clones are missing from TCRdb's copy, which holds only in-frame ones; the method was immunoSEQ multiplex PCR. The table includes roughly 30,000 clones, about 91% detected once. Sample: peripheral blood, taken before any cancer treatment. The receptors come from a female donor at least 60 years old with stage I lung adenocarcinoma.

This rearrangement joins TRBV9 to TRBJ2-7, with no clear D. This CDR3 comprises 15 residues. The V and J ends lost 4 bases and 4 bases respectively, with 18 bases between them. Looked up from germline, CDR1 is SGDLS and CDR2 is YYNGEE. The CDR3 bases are TGTGCCAGCAGCCTTAATGTCAATGGCCTGTACGAGCAGTACTTC. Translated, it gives CASSLNVNGLYEQYF. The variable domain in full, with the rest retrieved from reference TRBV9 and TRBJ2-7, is DSGVTQTPKHLITATGQRVTLRCSPRSGDLSVYWYQQSLDQGLQFLIQYYNGEERAKGNILERFSAQQFPDLHSELNLSSLELGDSALYFCASSLNVNGLYEQYFGPGTRLTVT.

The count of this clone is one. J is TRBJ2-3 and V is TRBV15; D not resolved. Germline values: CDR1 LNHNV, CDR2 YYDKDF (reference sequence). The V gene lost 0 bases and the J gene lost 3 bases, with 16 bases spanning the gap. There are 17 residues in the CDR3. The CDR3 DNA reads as TGTGCCACCAGCAGAGATGGCAGTCGAGTTCGGACAGATACGCAGTATTTT. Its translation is CATSRDGSRVRTDTQYF.

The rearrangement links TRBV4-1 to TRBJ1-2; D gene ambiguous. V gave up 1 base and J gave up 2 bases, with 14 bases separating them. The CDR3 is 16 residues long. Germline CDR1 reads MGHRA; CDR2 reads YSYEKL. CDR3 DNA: TGCGCCAGCAGCCAAGGAACCGATGTGGAGAACTATGGCTACACCTTC. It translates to CASSQGTDVENYGYTF.

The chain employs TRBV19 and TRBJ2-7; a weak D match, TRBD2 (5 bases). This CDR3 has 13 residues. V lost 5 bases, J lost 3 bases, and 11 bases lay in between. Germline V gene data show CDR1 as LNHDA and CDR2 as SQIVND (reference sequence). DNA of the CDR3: TGTGCCAGTAGTGGTCCGGGATTCTACGAGCAGTACTTC. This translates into CASSGPGFYEQYF. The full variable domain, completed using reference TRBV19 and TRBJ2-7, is DGGITQSPKYLFRKEGQNVTLSCEQNLNHDAMYWYRQDPGQGLRLIYYSQIVNDFQKGDIAEGYSVSREKKESFPLTVTSAQKNPTAFYLCASSGPGFYEQYFGPGTRLTVT.

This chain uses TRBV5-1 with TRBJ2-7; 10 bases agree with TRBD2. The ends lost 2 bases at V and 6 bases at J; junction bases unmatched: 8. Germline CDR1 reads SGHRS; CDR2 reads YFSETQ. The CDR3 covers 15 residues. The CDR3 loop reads CASSLASGGSSEQYF. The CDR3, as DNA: TGCGCCAGCAGCTTAGCTAGCGGGGGCAGCTCCGAGCAGTACTTC.

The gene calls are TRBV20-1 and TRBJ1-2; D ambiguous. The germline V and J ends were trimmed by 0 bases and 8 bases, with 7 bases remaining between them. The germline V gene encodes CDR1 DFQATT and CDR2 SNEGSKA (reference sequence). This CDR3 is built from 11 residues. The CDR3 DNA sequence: TGCAGTGCTAGAGACCGCGGGGGCTACACCTTC. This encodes CSARDRGGYTF.

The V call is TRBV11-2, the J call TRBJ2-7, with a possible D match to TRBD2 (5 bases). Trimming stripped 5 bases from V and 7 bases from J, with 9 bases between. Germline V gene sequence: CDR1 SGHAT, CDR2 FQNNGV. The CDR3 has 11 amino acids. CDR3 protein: CASSRGVEQYF. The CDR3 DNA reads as TGTGCCAGCAGCCGGGGAGTGGAGCAGTACTTC.

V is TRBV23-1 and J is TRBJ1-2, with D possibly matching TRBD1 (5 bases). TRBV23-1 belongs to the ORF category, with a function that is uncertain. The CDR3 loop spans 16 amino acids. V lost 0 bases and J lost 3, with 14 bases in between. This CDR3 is CASSQSRPDTHYGYTF. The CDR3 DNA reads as TGCGCCAGCAGTCAATCCCGCCCGGACACACACTATGGCTACACCTTC.

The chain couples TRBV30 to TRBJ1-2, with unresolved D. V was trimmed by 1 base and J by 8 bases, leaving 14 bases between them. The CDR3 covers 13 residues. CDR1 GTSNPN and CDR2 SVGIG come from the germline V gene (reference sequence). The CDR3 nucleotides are TGTGCCTGGAGTGCCCCCGGGCGCGCGGGCTACACCTTC. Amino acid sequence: CAWSAPGRAGYTF.

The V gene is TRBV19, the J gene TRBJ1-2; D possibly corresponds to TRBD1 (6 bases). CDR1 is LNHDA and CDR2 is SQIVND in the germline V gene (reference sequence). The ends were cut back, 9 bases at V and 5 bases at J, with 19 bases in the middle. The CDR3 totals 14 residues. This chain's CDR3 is CASVPQTGTYGYTF. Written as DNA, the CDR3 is TGTGCCAGCGTACCCCAGACAGGCACGTATGGCTACACCTTC.